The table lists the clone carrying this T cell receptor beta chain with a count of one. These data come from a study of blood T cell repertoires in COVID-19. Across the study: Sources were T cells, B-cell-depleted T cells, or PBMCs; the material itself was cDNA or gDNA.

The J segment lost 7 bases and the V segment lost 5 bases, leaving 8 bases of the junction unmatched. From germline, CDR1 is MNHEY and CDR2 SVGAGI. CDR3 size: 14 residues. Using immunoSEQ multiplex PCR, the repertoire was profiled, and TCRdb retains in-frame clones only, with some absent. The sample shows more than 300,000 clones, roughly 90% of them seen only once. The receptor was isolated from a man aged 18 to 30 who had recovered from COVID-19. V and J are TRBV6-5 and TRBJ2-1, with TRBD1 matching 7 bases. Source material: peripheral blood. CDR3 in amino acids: CASSPRQGWNEQFF. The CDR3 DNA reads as TGTGCCAGCAGTCCCCGACAGGGATGGAATGAGCAGTTCTTC.